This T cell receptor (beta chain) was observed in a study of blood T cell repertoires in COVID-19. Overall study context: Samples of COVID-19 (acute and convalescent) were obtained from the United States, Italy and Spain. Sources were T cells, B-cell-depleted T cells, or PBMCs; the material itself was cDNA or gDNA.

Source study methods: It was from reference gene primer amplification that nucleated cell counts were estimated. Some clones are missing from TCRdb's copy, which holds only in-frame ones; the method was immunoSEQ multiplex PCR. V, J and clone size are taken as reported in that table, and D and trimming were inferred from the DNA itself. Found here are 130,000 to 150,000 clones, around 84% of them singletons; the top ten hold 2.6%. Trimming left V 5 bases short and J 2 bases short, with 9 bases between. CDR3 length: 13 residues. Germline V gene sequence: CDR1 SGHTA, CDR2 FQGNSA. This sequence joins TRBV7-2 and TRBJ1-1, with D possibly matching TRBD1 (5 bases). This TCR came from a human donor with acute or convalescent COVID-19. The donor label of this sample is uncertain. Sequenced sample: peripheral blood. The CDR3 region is CASSLRGNTEAFF. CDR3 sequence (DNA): TGTGCCAGCAGCCTAAGGGGAAACACTGAAGCTTTCTTT.